This TCR beta chain was found in a study of cytomegalovirus exposure and HLA in healthy donors. General study findings and limits: Researchers catalogued some 160 TCR beta chains as cytomegalovirus-associated.

Regarding this clone: The antigen is undetermined.

Trimming cost V 1 base and J 2 bases; bases outside gene matches: 5. Germline CDR1 is GTSNPN and CDR2 is SVGIG (reference sequence). CDR3 length equals 14 residues. Only in-frame clones appear in the TCRdb table, and some are missing; sequencing was by immunoSEQ multiplex PCR. The sample carries about 130,000 clones, around 86% recorded once. Sample: PBMCs. The chain carries TRBV30 and TRBJ2-7, with 7 positions matching TRBD1. The origin of this receptor is a woman aged 18-29 years in good health and CMV-seronegative. The CDR3 here is CAWSARQGPYEQYF. The DNA of the CDR3 is TGTGCCTGGAGTGCCAGACAGGGTCCCTACGAGCAGTACTTC.